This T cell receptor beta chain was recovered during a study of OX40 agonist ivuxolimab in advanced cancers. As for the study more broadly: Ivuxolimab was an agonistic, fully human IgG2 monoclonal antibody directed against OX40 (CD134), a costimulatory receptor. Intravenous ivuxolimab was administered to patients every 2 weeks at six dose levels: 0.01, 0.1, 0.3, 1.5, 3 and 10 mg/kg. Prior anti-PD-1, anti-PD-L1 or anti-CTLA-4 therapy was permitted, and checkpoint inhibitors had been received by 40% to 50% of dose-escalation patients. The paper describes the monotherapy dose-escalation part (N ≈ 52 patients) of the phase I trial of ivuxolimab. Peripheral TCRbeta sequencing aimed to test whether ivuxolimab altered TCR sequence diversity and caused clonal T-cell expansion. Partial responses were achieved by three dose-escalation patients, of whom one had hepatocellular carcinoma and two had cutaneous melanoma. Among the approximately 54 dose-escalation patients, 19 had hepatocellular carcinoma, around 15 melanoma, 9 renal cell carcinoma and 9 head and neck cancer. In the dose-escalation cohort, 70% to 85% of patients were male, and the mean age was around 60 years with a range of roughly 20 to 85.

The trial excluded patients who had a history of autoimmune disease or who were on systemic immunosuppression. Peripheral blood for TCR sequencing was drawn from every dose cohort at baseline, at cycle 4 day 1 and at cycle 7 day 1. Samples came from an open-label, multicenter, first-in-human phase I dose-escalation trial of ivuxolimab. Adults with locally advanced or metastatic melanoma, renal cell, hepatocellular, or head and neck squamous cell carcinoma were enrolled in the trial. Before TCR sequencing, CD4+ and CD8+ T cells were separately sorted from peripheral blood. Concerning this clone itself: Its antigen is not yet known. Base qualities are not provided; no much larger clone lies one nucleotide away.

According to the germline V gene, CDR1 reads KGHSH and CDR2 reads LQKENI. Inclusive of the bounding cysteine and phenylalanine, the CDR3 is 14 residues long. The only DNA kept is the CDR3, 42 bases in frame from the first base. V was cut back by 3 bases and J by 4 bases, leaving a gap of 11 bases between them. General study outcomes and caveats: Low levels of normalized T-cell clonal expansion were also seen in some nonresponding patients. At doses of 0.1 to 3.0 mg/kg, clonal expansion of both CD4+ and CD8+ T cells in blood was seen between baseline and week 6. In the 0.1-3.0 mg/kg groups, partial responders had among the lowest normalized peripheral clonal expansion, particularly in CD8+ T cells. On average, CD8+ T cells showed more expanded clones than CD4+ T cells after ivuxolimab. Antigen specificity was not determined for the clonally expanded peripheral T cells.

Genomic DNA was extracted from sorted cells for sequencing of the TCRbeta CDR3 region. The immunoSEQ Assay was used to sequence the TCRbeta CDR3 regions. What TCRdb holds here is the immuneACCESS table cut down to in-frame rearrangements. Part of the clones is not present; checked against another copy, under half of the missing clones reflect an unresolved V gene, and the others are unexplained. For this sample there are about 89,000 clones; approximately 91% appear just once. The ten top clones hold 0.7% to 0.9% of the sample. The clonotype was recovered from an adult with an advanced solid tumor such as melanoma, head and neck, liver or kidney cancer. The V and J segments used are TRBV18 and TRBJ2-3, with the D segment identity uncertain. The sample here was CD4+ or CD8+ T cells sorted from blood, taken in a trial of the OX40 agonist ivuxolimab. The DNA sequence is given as TGTGCCAGCTCACCTCCGTCTTTAGCAGATACGCAGTATTTT. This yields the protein CASSPPSLADTQYF.